These 9 T cell receptor beta chains share one sample of origin, sequenced in a study of T-cell reconstitution after alpha-beta-depleted transplantation in children. It was with unique molecular identifiers that the TCRbeta library was prepared. TCRdb re-called the PCR reads with MiXCR, one entry per CDR3 protein. The sample shows about 600,000 distinct CDR3 sequences, 10% to 13% of them seen only once. Sequences were derived from PBMCs from the stem cell graft donor, sampled from the stem cell graft. The receptors originated from a human donor who donated a stem cell graft to a child with acute myeloid leukemia.

The sample holds many counts of this clonotype. This chain connects TRBV4-3 to TRBJ1-4; D may be TRBD1 (5 bases). Germline V lookup: CDR1 LGHNA, CDR2 YSLEER. CDR3 length equals 15 residues. V gave up 0 bases and J gave up 5 bases, with 10 bases separating them. Here the CDR3 DNA reads TGCGCCAGCAGCCAAGACGGGACTGAGAATGAAAAACTGTTTTTT. Protein: CASSQDGTENEKLFF.

This clonotype has a handful of counts. This chain uses TRBV18 with TRBJ2-1, with TRBD2 identical over 14 bases. This CDR3 has 18 amino acids. The V segment lost 6 bases and the J segment 3 bases; nucleotides outside the gene matches: 10. From germline, CDR1 is KGHSH and CDR2 LQKENI. The CDR3: CASSPGTSGSWSYNEQFF. CDR3 coding DNA: TGTGCCAGCTCCCCAGGGACTAGCGGGAGTTGGAGCTACAATGAGCAGTTCTTC.

At least ten counts were recorded for this clonotype. The J gene is TRBJ2-1, the V gene TRBV25-1; 8 bases align to TRBD2. The CDR3 spans 15 residues. The ends lost 6 bases at V and 7 bases at J; junction bases unmatched: 11. CDR1 MGHDK and CDR2 SYGVNS come from the germline V gene. CDR3 residues: CASRVSGLGGNEQFF. DNA for the CDR3: TGTGCCAGCAGGGTTTCGGGACTAGGGGGGAATGAGCAGTTCTTC. Full variable domain (missing parts from reference TRBV25-1 and TRBJ2-1): EADIYQTPRYLVIGTGKKITLECSQTMGHDKMYWYQQDPGMELHLIHYSYGVNSTEKGDLSSESTVSRIRTEHFPLTLESARPSHTSQYLCASRVSGLGGNEQFFGPGTRLTVL.

This clonotype was detected a few times. J is TRBJ2-1 and V is TRBV6-1; TRBD1 matches 9 bases. V lost 11 bases to trimming and J lost 5 bases; unmatched junction nucleotides: 7. The germline gives CDR1 MNHNS, CDR2 SASEGT. The CDR3 spans 13 residues. The CDR3 region is CAALGQGHNEQFF. Here the CDR3 DNA reads TGTGCCGCCCTGGGACAGGGACACAATGAGCAGTTCTTC.

This clonotype was picked up many times. This CDR3 is CASSLVFAGGLDTQYF. CDR3 DNA: TGTGCCAGCAGCTTAGTGTTTGCGGGAGGGCTGGATACGCAGTATTTT. The rearrangement links TRBV7-2 to TRBJ2-3; 9 nucleotides line up with TRBD2. The V gene's germline CDR1 is SGHTA and CDR2 FQGNSA. V was pared by 1 base and J by 6 bases, with 8 bases of the junction left unmatched. The length of the CDR3 is 16 residues.

The chain links TRBV7-2 to TRBJ2-3; D tentatively reads TRBD1 or TRBD2 (5 bases each). CDR3 length: 16 residues. Between the trimmed V and J ends, which lost 1 base and 1 base, there was a span of 12 bases. The V gene's germline CDR1 is SGHTA and CDR2 FQGNSA. CDR3 region: CASSLDGARRTDTQYF. CDR3 sequence (DNA): TGTGCCAGCAGCTTAGACGGGGCTAGGCGCACAGATACGCAGTATTTT. Filled out from reference TRBV7-2 and TRBJ2-3, the complete variable domain reads GAGVSQSPSNKVTEKGKDVELRCDPISGHTALYWYRQSLGQGLEFLIYFQGNSAPDKSGLPSDRFSAERTGGSVSTLTIQRTQQEDSAVYLCASSLDGARRTDTQYFGPGTRLTVL.

This clonotype was counted only a few times. V gene TRBV12-3 or TRBV12-4 combines with J gene TRBJ2-7; 8 nucleotides align to TRBD2. The CDR3 runs 15 residues. The V and J ends lost 3 bases and 3 bases, in that order; junction bases with no gene match: 7. CDR3 nucleotides: TGTGCCAGCAGTTTTGAAGCGGGAGTCAACTACGAGCAGTACTTC. Its translation: CASSFEAGVNYEQYF.

This clonotype showed up just a few times. CDR3 in DNA: TGCAGTGCAACGGACGGGAGCCGGGAGCAGTACTTC. As protein: CSATDGSREQYF. The genes are TRBV20-1 and TRBJ2-7, with a tentative D call TRBD2 (6 bases). With 6 bases removed from V and 7 bases from J, the gap between germline ends came to 16 bases. The CDR3 spans 12 residues. Germline V CDR1 and CDR2: DFQATT, SNEGSKA (reference sequence).

This clonotype turned up a few times. V gene TRBV12-3 or TRBV12-4 combines with J gene TRBJ1-4; no clear D. The V and J ends lost 4 bases and 2 bases respectively, with 20 bases between them. CDR3 size: 18 residues. CDR3: CASSSPGGVSRTNEKLFF. The DNA of the CDR3 is TGTGCCAGCAGTTCCCCCGGTGGGGTTAGCCGCACTAATGAAAAACTGTTTTTT.